A selection of T cell receptor beta chains follows, all from one sample in a study of vaccination and CD4 T cells after COVID-19. No antigen has been assigned to these receptors. TCRdb reprocessed the PCR reads via MiXCR and lists one record per CDR3 protein. The sample carries some 5,200 distinct CDR3 sequences, roughly 25% recorded once. This material consisted of CD4+ T cells from blood, cultured in vitro, taken after SARS-CoV-2 vaccination. The receptor set was obtained from a human donor who had recovered from COVID-19. Each CDR3 is given with its conserved first and last residue. Each record gives: V gene, J gene, CDR3 protein.

>TRBV6-5|TRBJ1-2
CASSFQNYGYTF
>TRBV7-9|TRBJ1-1
CASSLPGLRNTEAFF
>TRBV6-1|TRBJ2-1
CASRFSSEVNEQFF
>TRBV2|TRBJ1-2
CASSEGNDYGYTF
>TRBV6-4|TRBJ2-2
CASSDRDTGELFF
>TRBV20-1|TRBJ1-2
CSASVRVVVGYTF
>TRBV6-1|TRBJ1-2
CASSEAGTAADRGYTF
>TRBV6-4|TRBJ2-5
CASSDSDRTGLLQETQYF
>TRBV28|TRBJ2-2
CASSQGWTGELFF
>TRBV20-1|TRBJ2-5
CSASTVSGRAGETQYF
>TRBV27|TRBJ1-6
CASSPIPGLTSPLHF